This TCR beta chain is from a study of CD8 T cells in Susac syndrome. Germline lookup yields CDR1 SGHTA and CDR2 FQGNSA. There are 14 residues in the CDR3. V shed 5 bases and J shed 2 bases, with 10 bases lying between them. An input of roughly 0.5 to 1 ug of RNA was subjected to reverse transcription using random hexamers. MiXCR, run by TCRdb on the immunoSEQ multiplex PCR reads, gives a single entry per CDR3 protein. The sample yields approximately 110,000 distinct CDR3 sequences, approximately 96% seen once. The chain has TRBV7-2 and TRBJ2-1; the D gene could be TRBD1 or TRBD2 (5 bases each). The specimen was CD4+ T cells from PBMCs. The sequence was collected from a human donor in good health. The CDR3 loop is CASSMGPTYNEQFF. Here the CDR3 DNA reads TGTGCCAGCAGCATGGGACCGACCTACAATGAGCAGTTCTTC.